The TCR beta chain described here comes from a study of blood T cells in healthy people across ages. Study details: Capture via template switching afforded approximately one barcoded beta molecule per two T cells. Whole-study findings and limits: Bulk PBMC profiling left naive and antigen-experienced comparisons inconclusive. Across the age range, TCR beta diversity per million T cells fell in a roughly linear way.

Alongside a J-beta primer mix, a sample-barcoded 5' primer served in a second PCR lasting about 6 to 11 cycles. TCRdb re-called the 5' RACE reads with MiXCR, one entry per CDR3 protein. The sample carries hundreds of thousands of distinct CDR3 sequences, roughly 60% recorded once. As concerns this clonotype: Its antigen is not identified.

V shed 0 bases and J shed 3 bases, with 10 bases lying between them. CDR3 length: 15 amino acids. Germline lookup yields CDR1 SGDLS and CDR2 YYNGEE. Total RNA, at least 6 micrograms per sample, was extracted from PBMCs. This sequence originates from a man aged 25-45 years in good health. Sequencing used blood. J is TRBJ2-1 and V is TRBV9; D call uncertain. In DNA, the CDR3 is TGTGCCAGCAGCGTAGGGGCAGTGCTCTACAATGAGCAGTTCTTC. Amino acid sequence: CASSVGAVLYNEQFF.